Sequencing of this TCR beta chain was carried out in a study of PD-1 blockade in classical Hodgkin lymphoma (dated by TCRdb to 2019 to 2021). In terms of the full investigation: Nivolumab dosing was 3 mg/kg intravenously every 2 weeks, continuing until either disease progression or unacceptable toxicity. The study used CyTOF and TCR beta sequencing to define a peripheral blood immune signature of response to PD-1 blockade in classical Hodgkin lymphoma.

Genomic DNA was extracted with the Qiagen DNeasy kit from unsorted PBMCs and from negatively selected CD4+ and CD8+ fractions. Using primers that anneal to V and J segments, immunoSEQ multiplex PCR amplified the TCR beta CDR3 regions. A synthetic immune receptor repertoire was used to minimize amplification bias, and any remaining bias was removed computationally after sequencing. In the original analysis: Repertoire diversity was quantified as the Shannon entropy index using custom Python scripts. Unsorted, CD4+ and CD8+ repertoires were analyzed separately, except for combined analyses in which CD4+ and CD8+ sequences were merged in silico. Clonal expansion was defined as a frequency increase of at least 2-fold after treatment compared with C1D1, and clones undetected at baseline were assigned a pseudocount of 0.5. Singleton clones were defined as clones with 0 or 1 copy at C1D1, and non-singleton clones were defined as clones with 2 or more copies. Clones expanded in unsorted samples were assigned a CD4+, CD8+ or unknown annotation through matching of protein sequences in sorted samples from the same patient. Wilcoxon tests on paired samples were used to test diversity changes from C1D1 to C4D1. This immuneACCESS table, as held by TCRdb, lists in-frame sequences with V and J called but not all clones. Of the missing ones, under half trace to an unresolved V gene in checked studies; the others have no known cause. V and J calls and clone size are those listed in that table; D and trimming were worked out from the DNA. For this sample there are tens of thousands of clones; 85% to 90% appear just once. The ten largest clones add up to about 5.8% of the sample.

The time point label, read with the paper, signifies: cycle 2 day 1 (C2D1) of nivolumab. Every trial patient had relapsed after autologous stem cell transplantation, and cohorts A, B and C differed in prior brentuximab vedotin exposure. A total of more than 55 patients with relapsed/refractory classical Hodgkin lymphoma made up the trial cohort, and each patient's best overall response was complete response, partial response or progressive disease. Trial patients were treated with single-agent nivolumab in the multi-cohort phase II CheckMate 205 trial. An independent review committee assessed best overall response using the 2007 International Working Group response criteria. Trial PBMCs were collected just before the start of nivolumab (C1D1) and during therapy at cycle 2 day 1 and cycle 4 day 1. Peripheral blood was collected in 8 mL Vacutainer Cell Preparation Tubes, from which PBMCs were isolated by centrifugation and then cryopreserved.

To note about this clone: The clone's antigen remains unknown. No qualities accompany the bases; no much larger clone lies one base away.

What the research found in general, with its limitations: A significant rise by C4D1 was seen in CD4+ but not CD8+ TCR diversity (p=0.0027 vs p=0.16), with the rise being most apparent in complete responders (p=0.02). The study covered only a single clinical trial cohort, and the causes of the repertoire differences, possibly disease activity or prior therapy, were still not defined. Trial patients achieving complete response had baseline diversity similar to newly diagnosed patients, whereas partial responders and progressors had significantly lower diversity. Newly diagnosed patients were reported to have lower baseline TCR diversity than healthy donors, and relapsed/refractory patients were reported to have lower baseline TCR diversity still. Lower diversity was seen in patients whose nivolumab began less than 1 year after ASCT, and these patients were left out of later analyses so that immune reconstitution would not confound the results.

The sequence was collected from a human donor with classical Hodgkin lymphoma. The input for sequencing was peripheral blood mononuclear cells (PBMCs), taken before the second cycle of nivolumab.

The CDR3 has the sequence CASSEGLAGGLSTDTQYF. The DNA is TGTGCCAGCAGTGAAGGACTAGCGGGGGGCCTAAGCACAGATACGCAGTATTTT. In this chain, TRBV2 is recombined with TRBJ2-3, and 13 junction bases match TRBD2. Sequences SNHLY (CDR1) and FYNNEI (CDR2) are obtained from the germline V gene. Measured from the cysteine to the phenylalanine, the CDR3 is 18 residues long. Just the 54-base CDR3 DNA is kept, in frame starting at base 1. At the junction V is shortened by 1 base and J by 0 bases; bases outside the gene matches: 4.